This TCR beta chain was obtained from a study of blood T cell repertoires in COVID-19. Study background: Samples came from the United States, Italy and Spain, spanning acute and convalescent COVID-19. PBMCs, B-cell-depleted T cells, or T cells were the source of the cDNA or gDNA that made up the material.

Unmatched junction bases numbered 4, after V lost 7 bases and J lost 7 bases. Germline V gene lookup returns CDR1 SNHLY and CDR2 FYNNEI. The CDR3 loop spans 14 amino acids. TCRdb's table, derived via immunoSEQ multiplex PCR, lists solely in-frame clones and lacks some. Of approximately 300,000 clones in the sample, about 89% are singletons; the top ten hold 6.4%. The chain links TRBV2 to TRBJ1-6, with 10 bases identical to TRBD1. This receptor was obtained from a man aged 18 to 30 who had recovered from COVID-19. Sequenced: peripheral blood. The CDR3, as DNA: TGTGCCAGCAACCCGGGACAGGGGAATTCACCCCTCCACTTT. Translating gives CASNPGQGNSPLHF.